This T cell receptor beta chain was recovered during a study of T cell responses to AZD1222 COVID-19 vaccine. The wider study: Analyses pooled second doses at about 4 or about 12 weeks. Study-level results: Nearly half of spike-specific TCRs reportedly target variant regions that are unmutated in the B.1.351 and B.1.1.7 variants. Most donors were white British and more were female, and clonal diversity was possibly underestimated. Mapped onto spike, vaccine-associated CD4 TCRs spanned it and were dominant at 160-218 and 743-854.

Method: immunoSEQ multiplex PCR; TCRdb's copy keeps in-frame clones and lacks some. The data show 180,000 or so clones, around 94% seen once. Trimming left V 0 bases short and J 0 bases short, with 11 bases between. CDR1 and CDR2 from the germline V gene are SGDLS and YYNGEE. The CDR3 totals 16 residues. Points on this clone: Antigen specificity is unknown.

The TCR was taken from an adult in good health. The material sequenced was peripheral blood, taken on day 0 of AZD1222 vaccination. The chain joins TRBV9 to TRBJ2-3; D is possibly TRBD2 (6 bases). The CDR3 sequence is CASSVAGELSTDTQYF. The CDR3 region has the DNA TGTGCCAGCAGCGTAGCGGGGGAACTTAGCACAGATACGCAGTATTTT.